This TCR beta chain was recorded in a study of cytomegalovirus exposure and HLA in healthy donors. Study in general: A preliminary data release comprised around 85 million unique TCRs obtained from HLA-typed donors.

Details on this clone: The junction shows a germline mismatch at one end, possibly a read error.

The CDR3 consists of 14 residues. CDR1 and CDR2 from the germline V gene are MNHEY and SVGAGI. The study sampled nominally healthy donors, though unrecorded immune exposures were likely. The PCR ran on 60 Vbeta and 13 Jbeta primers. In the original workflow: Later reanalysis found approximately 80 million unique TCR beta chains, about 11 million of them shared. Assay: immunoSEQ multiplex PCR; the TCRdb copy retains only in-frame clones and omits some. D and trimming come from the DNA, and the V and J calls and clone size come from that table. In the table there are about 140,000 clones, roughly 82% of which are singletons.

This clonotype was obtained from a man aged 18 to 29 in good health and CMV-seropositive. What was sequenced was PBMCs. V gene TRBV6-5 combines with J gene TRBJ2-3, with 7 bases aligning to TRBD2. CDR3 DNA sequence: TGTGCCAGCACTTACAGCGGGAAGACAGATACGCAGTATTTT. As protein: CASTYSGKTDTQYF.